The clone carrying this T cell receptor (beta chain) was seen only a few times. V was pared by 0 bases and J by 2 bases, with 14 bases between. Germline values: CDR1 LGHNA, CDR2 YSLEER. The CDR3 is 18 amino acids. These data originate in a study of blood T cells in healthy people across ages. PCR was performed a second time for roughly 7 to 12 cycles using a sample-barcoded 5' primer and a J-beta primer mix. Via MiXCR, TCRdb re-called the 5' RACE reads, giving one row per CDR3 protein. Of roughly 1,100,000 distinct CDR3 sequences detected, roughly a quarter appear once; the ten largest clones hold 0.65% to 0.95%. The sample also formed part of further work on T cells of mothers and their children.

The V gene is TRBV4-3, the J gene TRBJ1-6; D remains ambiguous. This receptor was identified in a girl aged 2 to 10 in good health. Input material: blood. The DNA of the CDR3 is TGCGCCAGCAGCCAAGATTCCGCCGACGCCCCCTATAATTCACCCCTCCACTTT. Amino acids: CASSQDSADAPYNSPLHF.